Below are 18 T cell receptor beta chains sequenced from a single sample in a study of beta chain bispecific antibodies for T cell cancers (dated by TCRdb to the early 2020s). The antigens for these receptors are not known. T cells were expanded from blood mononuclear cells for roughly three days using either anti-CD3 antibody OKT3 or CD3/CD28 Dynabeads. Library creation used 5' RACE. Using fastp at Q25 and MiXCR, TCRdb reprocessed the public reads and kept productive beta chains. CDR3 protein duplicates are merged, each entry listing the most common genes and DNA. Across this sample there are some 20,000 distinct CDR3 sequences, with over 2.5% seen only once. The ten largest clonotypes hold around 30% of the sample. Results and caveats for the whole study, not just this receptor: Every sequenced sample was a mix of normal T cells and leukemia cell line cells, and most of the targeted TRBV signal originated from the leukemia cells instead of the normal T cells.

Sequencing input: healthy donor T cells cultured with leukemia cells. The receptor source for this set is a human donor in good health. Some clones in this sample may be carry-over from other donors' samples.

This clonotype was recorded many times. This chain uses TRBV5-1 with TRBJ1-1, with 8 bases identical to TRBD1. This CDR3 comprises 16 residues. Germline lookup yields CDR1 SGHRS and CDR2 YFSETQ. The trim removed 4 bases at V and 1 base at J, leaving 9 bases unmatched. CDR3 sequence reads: CASSQRTGSSNTEAFF. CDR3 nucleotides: TGCGCCAGCAGCCAGAGGACAGGGAGCTCGAACACTGAAGCTTTCTTT.

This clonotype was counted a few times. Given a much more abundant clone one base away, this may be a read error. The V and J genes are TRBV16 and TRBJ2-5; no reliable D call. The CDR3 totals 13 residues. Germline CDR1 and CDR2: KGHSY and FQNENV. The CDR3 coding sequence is TGTGCCAGCAGCAAATCTCCGCAAGAGACCCAGTACTTC. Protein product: CASSKSPQETQYF. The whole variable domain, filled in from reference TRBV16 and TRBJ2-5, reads GEEVAQTPKHLVRGEGQKAKLYCAPIKGHSYVFWYQQVLKNEFKFLISFQNENVFDETGMPKERFSAKCLPNSPCSLEIQATKLEDSAVYFCASSKSPQETQYFGPGTRLLVL.

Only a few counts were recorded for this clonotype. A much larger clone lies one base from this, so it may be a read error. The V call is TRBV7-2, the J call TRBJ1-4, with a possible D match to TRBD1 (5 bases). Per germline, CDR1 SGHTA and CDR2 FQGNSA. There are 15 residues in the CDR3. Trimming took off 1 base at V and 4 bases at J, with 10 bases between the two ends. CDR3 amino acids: CASSLVTGFNEKLFF. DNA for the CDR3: TGTGCCAGCAGCTTAGTCACAGGATTTAATGAAAAACTGTTTTTT.

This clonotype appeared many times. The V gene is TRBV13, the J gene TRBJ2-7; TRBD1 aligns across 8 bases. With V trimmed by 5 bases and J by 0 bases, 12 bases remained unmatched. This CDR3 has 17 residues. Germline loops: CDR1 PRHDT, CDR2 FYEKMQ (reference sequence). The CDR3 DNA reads TGTGCCAGCAGCGAAGCCTCTACAGGGGGTAGCTCCTACGAGCAGTACTTC. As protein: CASSEASTGGSSYEQYF.

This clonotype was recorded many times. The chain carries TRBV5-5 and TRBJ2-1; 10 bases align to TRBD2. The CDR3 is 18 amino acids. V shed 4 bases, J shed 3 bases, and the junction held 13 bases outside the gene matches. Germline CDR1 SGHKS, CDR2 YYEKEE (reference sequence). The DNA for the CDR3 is TGTGCCAGCAGCCCACACCCTAGCGGGGGAGACAGCTACAATGAGCAGTTCTTC. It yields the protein CASSPHPSGGDSYNEQFF.

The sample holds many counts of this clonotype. The CDR3 is CAISDGEIHYTF. CDR3 coding DNA: TGTGCCATCAGTGATGGGGAAATCCACTACACCTTC. V and J are TRBV10-3 and TRBJ1-2; D uncertain. Germline assignment: CDR1 ENHRY and CDR2 SYGVKD. The CDR3 loop spans 12 amino acids. Trimming took off 3 bases at V and 10 bases at J, with 12 bases between the two ends.

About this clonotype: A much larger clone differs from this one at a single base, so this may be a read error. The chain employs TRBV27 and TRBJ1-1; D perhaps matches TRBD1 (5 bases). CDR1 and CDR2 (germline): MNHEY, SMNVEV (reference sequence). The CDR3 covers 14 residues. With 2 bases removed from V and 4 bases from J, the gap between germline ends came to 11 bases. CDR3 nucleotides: TGTGCCAGCAGTTTAAACGGGGCGAGCACTGAAGCTTTCTTT. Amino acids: CASSLNGASTEAFF.

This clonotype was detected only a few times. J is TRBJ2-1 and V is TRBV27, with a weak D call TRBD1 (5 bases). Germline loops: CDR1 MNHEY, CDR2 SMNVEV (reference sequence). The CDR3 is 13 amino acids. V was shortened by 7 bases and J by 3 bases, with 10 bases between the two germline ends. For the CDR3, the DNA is TGTGCCAGCACGGACATTAACTACAATGAGCAGTTCTTC. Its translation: CASTDINYNEQFF.

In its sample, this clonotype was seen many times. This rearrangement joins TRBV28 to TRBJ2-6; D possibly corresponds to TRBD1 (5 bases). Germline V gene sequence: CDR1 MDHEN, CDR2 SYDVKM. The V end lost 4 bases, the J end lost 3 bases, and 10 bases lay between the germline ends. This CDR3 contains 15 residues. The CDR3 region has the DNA TGTGCCAGCAGTTCTCAGGGCCTTGGGGCCAACGTCCTGACTTTC. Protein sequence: CASSSQGLGANVLTF.

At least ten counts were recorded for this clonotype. The CDR3 nucleotides read TGTGCCAGCAGCTTCGGGGGTGATGAAACTAATGAAAAACTGTTTTTT. Its protein product is CASSFGGDETNEKLFF. This sequence joins TRBV11-2 and TRBJ1-4; tentatively, D is TRBD1 (5 bases). V lost 3 bases and J 1 base, leaving 12 bases between the germline ends. Germline values: CDR1 SGHAT, CDR2 FQNNGV. This CDR3 has 16 amino acids.

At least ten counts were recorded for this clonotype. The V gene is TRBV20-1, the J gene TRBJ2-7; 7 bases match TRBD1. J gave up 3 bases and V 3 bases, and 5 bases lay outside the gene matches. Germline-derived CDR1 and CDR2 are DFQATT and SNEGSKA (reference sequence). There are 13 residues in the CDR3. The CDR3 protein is CSASGNRGYEQYF. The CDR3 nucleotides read TGCAGTGCTAGTGGTAACAGGGGCTACGAGCAGTACTTC.

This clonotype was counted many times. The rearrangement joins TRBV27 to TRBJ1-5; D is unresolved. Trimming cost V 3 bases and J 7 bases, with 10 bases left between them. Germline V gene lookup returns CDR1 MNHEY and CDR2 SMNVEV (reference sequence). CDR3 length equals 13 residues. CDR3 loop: CASSLGSGQPQHF. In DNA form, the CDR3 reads TGTGCCAGCAGTTTGGGAAGTGGACAGCCCCAGCATTTT.

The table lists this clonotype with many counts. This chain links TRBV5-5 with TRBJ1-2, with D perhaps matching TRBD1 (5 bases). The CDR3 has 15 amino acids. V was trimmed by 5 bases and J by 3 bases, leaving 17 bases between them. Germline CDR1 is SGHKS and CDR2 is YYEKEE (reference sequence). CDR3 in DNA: TGTGCCAGCAGGAACCCCCAGGGCCTGGACTATGGCTACACCTTC. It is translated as CASRNPQGLDYGYTF.

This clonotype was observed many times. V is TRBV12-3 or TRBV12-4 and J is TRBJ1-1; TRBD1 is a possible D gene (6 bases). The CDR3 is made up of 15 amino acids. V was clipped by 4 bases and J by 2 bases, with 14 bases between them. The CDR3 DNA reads TGTGCCAGCAGTTCGCCGGGACACGGAAACACTGAAGCTTTCTTT. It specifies CASSSPGHGNTEAFF.

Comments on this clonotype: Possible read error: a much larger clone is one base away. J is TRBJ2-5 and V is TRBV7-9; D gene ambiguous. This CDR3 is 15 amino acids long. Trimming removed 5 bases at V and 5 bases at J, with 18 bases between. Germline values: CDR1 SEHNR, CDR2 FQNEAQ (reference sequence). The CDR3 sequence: CASSRPMGPEETQYF. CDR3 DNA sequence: TGTGCCAGCAGCCGACCAATGGGCCCGGAGGAGACCCAGTACTTC.

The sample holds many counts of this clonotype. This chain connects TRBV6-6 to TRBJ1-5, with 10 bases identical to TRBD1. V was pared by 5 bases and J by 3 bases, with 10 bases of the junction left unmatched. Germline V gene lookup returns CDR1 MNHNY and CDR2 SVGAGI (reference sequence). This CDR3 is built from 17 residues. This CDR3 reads CASSPHKGQGNNQPQHF. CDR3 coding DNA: TGTGCCAGCAGTCCCCATAAGGGACAGGGGAACAATCAGCCCCAGCATTTT.

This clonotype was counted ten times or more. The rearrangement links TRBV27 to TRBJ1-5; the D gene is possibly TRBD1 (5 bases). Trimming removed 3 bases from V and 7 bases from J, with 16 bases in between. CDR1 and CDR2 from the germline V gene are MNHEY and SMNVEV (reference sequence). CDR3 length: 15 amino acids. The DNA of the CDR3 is TGTGCCAGCAGTTTCAGCTTGGGGGGTGGGCAGCCCCAGCATTTT. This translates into CASSFSLGGGQPQHF.

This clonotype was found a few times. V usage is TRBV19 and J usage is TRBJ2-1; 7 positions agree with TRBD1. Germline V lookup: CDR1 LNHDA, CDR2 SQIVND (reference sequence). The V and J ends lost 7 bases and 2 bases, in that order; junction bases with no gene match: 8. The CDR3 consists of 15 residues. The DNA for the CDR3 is TGTGCCAGTACGATAGGGGGCTCGACCTACAATGAGCAGTTCTTC. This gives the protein CASTIGGSTYNEQFF.